The 21 T cell receptor beta chains listed next were all sequenced from one sample in a study of graft-versus-host responses after intestinal transplantation (dated by TCRdb to about 2021). The sample's time point label is to be understood as: cells obtained before transplantation from donor or recipient. The library was obtained by the immunoSEQ multiplex PCR assay. TCRdb retrieved this table from immuneACCESS and kept in-frame rearrangements only. Not all clones are present; in checked studies, unresolved V genes account for under half, and no reason is known for the remainder. The sample contains 15,000 or so clones, 25% to 35% of them found a single time. Jointly, the top ten make up roughly 4% of the sample. This sample comprised alloreactive CD4+ T cells from a mixed lymphocyte reaction culture, obtained before intestinal transplant. Sample cell subset or site, as interpreted from the label and publication: CFSE-low proliferating T cells sorted from roughly six-day pre-transplant mixed lymphocyte reaction (GvH or HvG direction). These receptor sequences come from a human patient who received an intestinal transplant.

In its sample, this clone ranks as medium-sized. This chain uses TRBV6-1 with TRBJ1-5; a weak D match, TRBD1 (6 bases). V was trimmed by 6 bases and J by 2 bases, leaving 11 bases between them. This CDR3 comprises 14 residues. CDR1 is MNHNS and CDR2 is SASEGT in the germline V gene. The CDR3 region has the DNA TGTGCCAGCAGGACAGGTTTGGGCAATCAGCCCCAGCATTTT. This sequence encodes CASRTGLGNQPQHF.

The chain has TRBV11-3 and TRBJ2-1; TRBD1 aligns across 10 bases. The CDR3 runs 14 residues. From germline, CDR1 is SGHNT and CDR2 YENEEA. Germline trimming cut 3 bases from V and 11 bases from J; bases unmatched to any gene: 7. This CDR3 reads CASSFSGTGAQQFF. As DNA, the CDR3 is TGTGCCAGCAGCTTCTCCGGGACAGGGGCTCAGCAGTTCTTC.

This chain connects TRBV30 to TRBJ1-2; D unclear. This CDR3 spans 12 amino acids. Trimming pared 5 bases from V and 5 bases from J, leaving 12 bases between. The germline V gene has CDR1 GTSNPN and CDR2 SVGIG (reference sequence). CDR3 DNA sequence: TGTGCCTGGGGCTGGGCAGCGTATGGCTACACCTTC. Translated: CAWGWAAYGYTF.

This clone came up a few times. The V and J genes are TRBV5-1 and TRBJ2-5; TRBD1 matches 10 bases. V lost 0 bases and J lost 5; bases outside the gene matches: 4. This CDR3 comprises 15 residues. CDR1 and CDR2 from the germline V gene are SGHRS and YFSETQ. The chain's CDR3 is CASSLAGTGEETQYF. The CDR3 DNA sequence: TGCGCCAGCAGCTTGGCCGGGACAGGGGAGGAGACCCAGTACTTC.

This sequence joins TRBV9 and TRBJ2-5; D might be TRBD1 (5 bases). The CDR3 is made up of 13 amino acids. CDR1 and CDR2 from the germline V gene are SGDLS and YYNGEE. V was shortened by 0 bases and J by 4 bases, with 7 bases between the two germline ends. CDR3 amino acids: CASSVDQGETQYF. The CDR3 DNA is TGTGCCAGCAGCGTAGACCAGGGAGAGACCCAGTACTTC.

This chain joins TRBV6-5 and TRBJ1-1; D is unclear. The CDR3 is 16 amino acids. V gave up 4 bases and J gave up 1 base, with 16 bases separating them. CDR1 and CDR2 (germline): MNHEY, SVGAGI. The CDR3 reads CASSFRRGRGNTEAFF. The CDR3 DNA follows: TGTGCCAGCAGTTTCCGACGCGGACGGGGGAACACTGAAGCTTTCTTT.

Relative to its sample, this clone is medium-sized. The sample holds other DNA sequences that translate to the same CDR3. This sequence joins TRBV4-1 and TRBJ1-1; 12 nucleotides line up with TRBD1. The CDR3 consists of 16 residues. V gave up 1 base and J gave up 6 bases; unmatched junction bases: 6. Germline-derived CDR1 and CDR2 are MGHRA and YSYEKL. The CDR3 coding sequence is TGCGCCAGCAGCCAAGCCACGGGACAGGGGGCACCTGAAGCTTTCTTT. Translating it yields CASSQATGQGAPEAFF.

This clone has only a few counts. The chain couples TRBV10-3 to TRBJ2-7, with D possibly being TRBD1 (6 bases). The CDR3 totals 16 residues. The germline V gene has CDR1 ENHRY and CDR2 SYGVKD. Trimming took 0 bases from V and 3 from J, leaving 15 bases between them. The CDR3 DNA reads as TGTGCCATCAGTGAGTCGGGGGCGGTCCCTTTCTACGAGCAGTACTTC. Translation: CAISESGAVPFYEQYF.

The table lists this clone with a few counts. V and J are TRBV7-2 and TRBJ1-1; a possible D gene is TRBD1 (5 bases). Between the trimmed V and J ends, which lost 1 base and 4 bases, there was a span of 13 bases. This CDR3 is 15 amino acids long. CDR1 is SGHTA and CDR2 is FQGNSA in the germline V gene. DNA of the CDR3: TGTGCCAGCAGCTTAGAGGCAGGGCGGGGCACTGAAGCTTTCTTT. This sequence encodes CASSLEAGRGTEAFF.

CDR3: CASSETGFGYGYTF. CDR3 bases: TGTGCCAGCAGTGAGACAGGGTTCGGGTATGGCTACACCTTC. The chain combines TRBV2 with TRBJ1-2; 7 nucleotides match TRBD1. Germline V gene lookup returns CDR1 SNHLY and CDR2 FYNNEI. This CDR3 comprises 14 residues. Trimming at V came to 3 bases and at J to 5 bases, leaving 6 bases not matched to a gene.

This clone was counted a few times. Written as DNA, the CDR3 is TGTGCCAGCAGCTACCCCCTAGCGGGAGGGAGCTCCTACGAGCAGTACTTC. This sequence encodes CASSYPLAGGSSYEQYF. This sequence joins TRBV11-3 and TRBJ2-7, with 12 bases aligning to TRBD2. Germline CDR1 reads SGHNT; CDR2 reads YENEEA. The CDR3 consists of 17 residues. V shed 4 bases and J 0 bases; nucleotides not matched to a gene: 7.

This clone was seen a few times. The chain recombines TRBV7-3 with TRBJ2-1; no clear D. Germline V gene sequence: CDR1 SGHTA, CDR2 FQGTGA. The CDR3 is 14 residues long. Trimming took off 0 bases at V and 4 bases at J, with 7 bases between the two ends. In DNA form, the CDR3 reads TGTGCCAGCAGCTTAACTTCGGTTTACAATGAGCAGTTCTTC. Translated, it gives CASSLTSVYNEQFF.

V usage is TRBV5-1 and J usage is TRBJ1-1, with TRBD1 matching over 10 bases. The germline CDR1 and CDR2 sequences are SGHRS and YFSETQ. V lost 5 bases, J lost 0 bases, and 7 bases stayed unmatched. The CDR3 has 16 amino acids. DNA for the CDR3: TGCGCCAGCAGTCAGGGGACAGGGGTAATGAACACTGAAGCTTTCTTT. Translating gives CASSQGTGVMNTEAFF.

CDR3 coding DNA: TGTGCCAGCACCCTGGGCCGAAGGGGATCCGATAATTCACCCCTCCACTTT. It translates to CASTLGRRGSDNSPLHF. V and J are TRBV27 and TRBJ1-6; maybe TRBD1 (5 bases). Germline V CDR1 and CDR2: MNHEY, SMNVEV (reference sequence). CDR3 length equals 17 residues. Trimming cost V 7 bases and J 5 bases, with 21 bases left between them.

This clone was found a few times. The J gene is TRBJ1-2, the V gene TRBV6-5; 10 nucleotides match TRBD1. The CDR3 loop spans 15 amino acids. Looked up from germline, CDR1 is MNHEY and CDR2 is SVGAGI. Germline trimming cut 6 bases from V and 5 bases from J; bases unmatched to any gene: 9. CDR3 loop: CASRRMTGGMYGYTF. In nucleotides, the CDR3 is TGTGCCAGCAGACGTATGACAGGGGGCATGTATGGCTACACCTTC.

This chain joins TRBV5-1 and TRBJ2-1, with 9 bases that match TRBD2. CDR1 is SGHRS, CDR2 YFSETQ, per germline. CDR3 length: 18 amino acids. V lost 0 bases, J lost 0 bases, and 7 bases stayed unmatched. This CDR3 reads CASSLGPSGGSSYNEQFF. CDR3 sequence (DNA): TGCGCCAGCAGCTTGGGCCCAAGCGGGGGGTCCTCCTACAATGAGCAGTTCTTC. The full variable domain, its missing parts supplied by reference TRBV5-1 and TRBJ2-1, is KAGVTQTPRYLIKTRGQQVTLSCSPISGHRSVSWYQQTPGQGLQFLFEYFSETQRNKGNFPGRFSGRQFSNSRSEMNVSTLELGDSALYLCASSLGPSGGSSYNEQFFGPGTRLTVL.

This clone was observed a few times. The chain links TRBV18 to TRBJ2-5; 7 positions agree with TRBD2. The DNA end is a closer match to TRBJ2-7, so the J assignment may be wrong. This CDR3 is built from 16 residues. Per germline, CDR1 KGHSH and CDR2 LQKENI. The CDR3 DNA follows: TGTGCCAGCTCACCACCGGGGCGGGAGTTTCCCTACGAGCAGTACTTC. This translates into CASSPPGREFPYEQYF.

With regard to this clone: Distinct nucleotide sequences in the sample also encode this CDR3. This chain uses TRBV4-1 with TRBJ2-4, with 7 bases fitting TRBD2. J lost 6 bases, V lost 3 bases, and 11 bases had no gene match. CDR1 MGHRA and CDR2 YSYEKL come from the germline V gene. The CDR3 sequence is 16 residues long. CDR3 sequence: CASSHPGGGSPNIQYF. The CDR3 DNA is TGCGCCAGCAGCCACCCCGGCGGGGGTTCCCCAAACATTCAGTACTTC.

In this sample, this clone turned up a few times. The chain is built from TRBV2 and TRBJ2-5, with 10 nucleotides matching TRBD1. Unmatched junction bases numbered 13, after V lost 5 bases and J lost 7 bases. Germline CDR1 is SNHLY and CDR2 is FYNNEI. The CDR3 has 16 amino acids. CDR3 DNA sequence: TGTGCCAGCAGTTCAAAGCGACAGGGGGCTTTAGGGACCCAGTACTTC. This codes for CASSSKRQGALGTQYF.

The V and J genes are TRBV5-5 and TRBJ2-2; 8 nucleotides match TRBD1. CDR3 length equals 15 residues. CDR1 is SGHKS and CDR2 is YYEKEE in the germline V gene (reference sequence). The V gene end was trimmed by 4 bases and the J gene end by 4 bases; junction bases not matched to a gene: 6. The CDR3 DNA reads as TGTGCCAGCAGCCCGACAGGGGTTAGCACCGGGGAGCTGTTTTTT. Encoded protein: CASSPTGVSTGELFF.

This clone is judged medium-sized (0.01 to 0.1%). The chain links TRBV30 to TRBJ1-1; D is unresolved. Germline V CDR1 and CDR2: GTSNPN, SVGIG (reference sequence). V was shortened by 4 bases and J by 7 bases, with 10 bases between the two germline ends. There are 11 residues in the CDR3. This chain's CDR3 is CAWTEAGEAFF. In DNA form, the CDR3 reads TGTGCCTGGACGGAGGCGGGTGAAGCTTTCTTT.